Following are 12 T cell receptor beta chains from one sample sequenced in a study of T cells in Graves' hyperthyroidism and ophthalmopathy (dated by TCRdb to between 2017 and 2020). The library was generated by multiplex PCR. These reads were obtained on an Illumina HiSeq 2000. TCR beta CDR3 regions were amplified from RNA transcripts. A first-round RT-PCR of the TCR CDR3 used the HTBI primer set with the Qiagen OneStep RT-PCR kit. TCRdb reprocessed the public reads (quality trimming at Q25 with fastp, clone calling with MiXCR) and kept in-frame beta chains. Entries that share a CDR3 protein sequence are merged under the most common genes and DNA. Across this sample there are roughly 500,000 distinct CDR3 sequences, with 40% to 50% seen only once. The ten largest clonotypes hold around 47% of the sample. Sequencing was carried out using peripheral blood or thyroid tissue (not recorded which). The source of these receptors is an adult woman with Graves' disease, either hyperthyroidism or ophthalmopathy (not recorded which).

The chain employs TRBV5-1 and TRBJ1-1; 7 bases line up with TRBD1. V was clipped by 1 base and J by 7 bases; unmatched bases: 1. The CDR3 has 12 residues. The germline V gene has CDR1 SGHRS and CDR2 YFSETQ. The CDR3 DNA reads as TGCGCCAGCAGCTTGAACAGGGGTGAAGCTTTCTTT. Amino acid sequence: CASSLNRGEAFF.

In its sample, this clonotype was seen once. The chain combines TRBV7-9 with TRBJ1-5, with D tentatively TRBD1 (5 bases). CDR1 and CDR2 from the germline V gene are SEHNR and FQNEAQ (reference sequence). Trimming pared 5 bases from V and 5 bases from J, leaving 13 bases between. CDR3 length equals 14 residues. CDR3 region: CASSREGRDQPQHF. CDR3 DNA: TGTGCCAGCAGCCGAGAGGGACGGGATCAGCCCCAGCATTTT.

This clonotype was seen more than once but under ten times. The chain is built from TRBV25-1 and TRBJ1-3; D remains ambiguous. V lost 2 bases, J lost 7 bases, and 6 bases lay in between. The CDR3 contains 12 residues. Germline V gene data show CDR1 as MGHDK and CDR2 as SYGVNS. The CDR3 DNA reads TGTGCCAGCAGTGAAATAGGTAACACCATATATTTT. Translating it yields CASSEIGNTIYF.

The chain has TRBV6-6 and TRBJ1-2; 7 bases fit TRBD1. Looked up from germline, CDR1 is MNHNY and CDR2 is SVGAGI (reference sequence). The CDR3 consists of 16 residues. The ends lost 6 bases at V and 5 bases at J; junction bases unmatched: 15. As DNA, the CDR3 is TGTGCCAGCAGGGTCAGGGGGGCCTTTACCTTTTATGGCTACACCTTC. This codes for CASRVRGAFTFYGYTF.

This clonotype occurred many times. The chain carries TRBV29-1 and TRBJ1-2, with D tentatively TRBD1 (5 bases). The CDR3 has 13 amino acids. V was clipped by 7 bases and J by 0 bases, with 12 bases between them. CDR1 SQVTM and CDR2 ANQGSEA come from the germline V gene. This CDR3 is CSGRDGSNYGYTF. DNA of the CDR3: TGCAGCGGCAGGGACGGATCTAACTATGGCTACACCTTC.

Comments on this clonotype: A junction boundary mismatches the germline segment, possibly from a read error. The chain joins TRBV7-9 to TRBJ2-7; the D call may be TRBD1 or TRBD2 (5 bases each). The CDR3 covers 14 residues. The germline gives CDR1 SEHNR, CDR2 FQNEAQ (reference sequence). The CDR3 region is CGSSHRDGRYEQYF. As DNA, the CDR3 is TGTGGCAGCAGCCACCGGGACGGCCGCTACGAGCAGTACTTC.

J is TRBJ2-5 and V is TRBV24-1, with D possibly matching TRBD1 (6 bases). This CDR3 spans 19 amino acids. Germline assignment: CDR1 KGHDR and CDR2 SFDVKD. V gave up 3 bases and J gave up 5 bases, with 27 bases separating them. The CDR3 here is CATSDPRVDSRQRRETQYF. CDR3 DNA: TGTGCCACCAGTGATCCACGTGTGGACAGCCGGCAGCGGAGGGAGACCCAGTACTTC.

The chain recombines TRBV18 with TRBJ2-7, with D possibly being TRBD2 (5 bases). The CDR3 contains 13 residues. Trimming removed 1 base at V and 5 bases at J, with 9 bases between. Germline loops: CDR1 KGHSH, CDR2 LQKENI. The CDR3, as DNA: TGTGCCAGCTCACCACTCGAGGGAGACGAGCAGTACTTC. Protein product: CASSPLEGDEQYF.

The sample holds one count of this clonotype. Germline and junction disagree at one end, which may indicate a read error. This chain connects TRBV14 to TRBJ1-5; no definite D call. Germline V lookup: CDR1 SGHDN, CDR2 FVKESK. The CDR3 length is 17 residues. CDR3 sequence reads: CASSPGPLPGSNQPQHF. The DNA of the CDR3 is TGCGCCAGCAGCCCTGGCCCACTCCCGGGTTCCAATCAGCCCCAGCATTTT.

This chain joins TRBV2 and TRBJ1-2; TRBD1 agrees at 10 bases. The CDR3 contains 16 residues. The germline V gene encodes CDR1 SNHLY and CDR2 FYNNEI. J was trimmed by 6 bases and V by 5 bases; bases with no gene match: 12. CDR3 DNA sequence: TGTGCCAGCAGTTTTCAACCTCGGACAGGGGGTAATGGCTACACCTTC. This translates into CASSFQPRTGGNGYTF.

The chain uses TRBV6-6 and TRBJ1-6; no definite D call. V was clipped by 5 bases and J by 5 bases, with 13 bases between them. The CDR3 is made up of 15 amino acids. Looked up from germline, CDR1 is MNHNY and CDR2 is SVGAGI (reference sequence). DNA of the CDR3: TGTGCCAGCAGTGAACTACGGAGAGATAATTCACCCCTCCACTTT. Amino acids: CASSELRRDNSPLHF.

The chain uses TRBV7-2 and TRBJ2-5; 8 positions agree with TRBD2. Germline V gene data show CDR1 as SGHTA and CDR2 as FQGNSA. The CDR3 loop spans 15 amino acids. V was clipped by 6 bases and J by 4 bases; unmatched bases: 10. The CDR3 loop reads CASRTTGGFGETQYF. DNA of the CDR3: TGTGCCAGCAGAACCACGGGAGGGTTTGGAGAGACCCAGTACTTC.